The rows below give T cell receptor beta chains drawn from one sample of a study of blood T cells in healthy people across ages. Each CDR3 protein is one row after TCRdb ran MiXCR on the 5' RACE reads. The sample lists 1 million to 1.2 million distinct CDR3 sequences, around two fifths seen once, with about an eighth in the top ten. Sample: blood. The receptors originated from a man aged 18-30 years in good health. Both conserved end residues are part of each CDR3. The D gene is left open where the match is weak. Part of the rows lack a size; the others show once, few, many or a class for expanded clones.

d_gene,abundance,v_gene,j_gene,CDR3nt,CDR3aa
NA,NA,TRBV6-2/TRBV6-3,TRBJ1-1,TGTGCCAGCGGAGACGGTCTGAACACTGAAGCTTTCTTT,CASGDGLNTEAFF
NA,NA,TRBV2,TRBJ2-3,TGTGCCAGCAGTCCGAGACCCAGCACAGATACGCAGTATTTT,CASSPRPSTDTQYF
NA,NA,TRBV5-1,TRBJ2-1,TGCGCCAGCAGCTTGGACATGACAGCCACATCCAATGAGCAGTTCTTC,CASSLDMTATSNEQFF
TRBD1,few,TRBV2,TRBJ2-4,TGTGCCAGCAGTAGGACAGGGCTTGACTACAATGAGCAGTACTTC,CASSRTGLDYNEQYF
NA,few,TRBV2,TRBJ1-6,TGTGCCAGCATTCCAGGGGATGAATATAATTCACCCCTCCACTTT,CASIPGDEYNSPLHF
TRBD1,NA,TRBV20-1,TRBJ1-2,TGCAGTGCTAGAAGAAGGGGGCTCAGAATAAGACAGACTAACTATGGCTACACCTTC,CSARRRGLRIRQTNYGYTF
NA,NA,TRBV5-1,TRBJ2-7,TGCGCCAGCAGCCTAGACGGGACGCCCTACGAGCAGTACTTC,CASSLDGTPYEQYF
NA,NA,TRBV4-3,TRBJ1-1,TGCGCCAGCAGCCAGGGGTCGGTAAGGCCGCAGAACACTGAAGCTTTCTTT,CASSQGSVRPQNTEAFF
TRBD1,NA,TRBV10-3,TRBJ1-2,TGTGCCATCAGTGAGTGGACGGGAGGGGGCCAGTTATATGGCTACACCTTC,CAISEWTGGGQLYGYTF
TRBD2,many,TRBV9,TRBJ2-3,TGTGCCAGCACCTTACTAGCGGGGGCCGGTACAGATACGCAGTATTTT,CASTLLAGAGTDTQYF
NA,many,TRBV12-3/TRBV12-4,TRBJ2-3,TGTGCCAGCAGTTCAGGGACCTACGGCACAGATACGCAGTATTTT,CASSSGTYGTDTQYF
NA,NA,TRBV2,TRBJ2-2,TGTGCCAGCAGTGTCACAGCGGTGAACACCGGGGAGCTGTTTTTT,CASSVTAVNTGELFF
NA,few,TRBV7-2,TRBJ1-1,TGTGCCAGCAGCTCACTGGGCGGGTTAACTGAAGCTTTCTTT,CASSSLGGLTEAFF
TRBD1,NA,TRBV27,TRBJ1-6,TGTGCCAGCAGTTACCGGACAGGGAGTAATTCACCCCTCCACTTT,CASSYRTGSNSPLHF
TRBD1,many,TRBV10-3,TRBJ1-6,TGTGCCATCAGTGAGTTGAACAGGGGTAATTCACCCCTCCACTTT,CAISELNRGNSPLHF
NA,NA,TRBV9,TRBJ2-4,TGTGCCAGCAGCGTAGCTGCAGCAGGGTGGGGGAATGAGCAGTACTTC,CASSVAAAGWGNEQYF
TRBD1,NA,TRBV10-3,TRBJ2-1,TGTGCCATCAGTGAGTCTGAGGGGACAGGGAGCTCCTACAATGAGCAGTTCTTC,CAISESEGTGSSYNEQFF
TRBD1,few,TRBV5-5,TRBJ2-7,TGTGCCAGCAGCGGACAGGGGGGGGGACCCTACGAGCAGTACTTC,CASSGQGGGPYEQYF
TRBD1,NA,TRBV6-5,TRBJ2-2,TGTGCCAGCATAATGGCCGGGACAGGCGATGGCGGGGAGCTGTTTTTT,CASIMAGTGDGGELFF
NA,few,TRBV6-2/TRBV6-3,TRBJ1-5,TGTGCCAGCAGTTACCGGAATCAGCCCCAGCATTTT,CASSYRNQPQHF
NA,NA,TRBV20-1,TRBJ1-1,TGCAGTGCTAGGAAAGGCAAGAACACTGAAGCTTTCTTT,CSARKGKNTEAFF
NA,NA,TRBV19,TRBJ1-5,TGTGCCAGTACCGGGACAATCAATCAGCCCCAGCATTTT,CASTGTINQPQHF
TRBD1,NA,TRBV9,TRBJ2-3,TGTGCCAGCAGCGCAGGACAGGGATGGGACCTTTTAGACACGCAGTATTTT,CASSAGQGWDLLDTQYF
NA,NA,TRBV19,TRBJ2-2,TGTGCCAGTAGTAGGGGGAACACCGGGGAGCTGTTTTTT,CASSRGNTGELFF
NA,few,TRBV5-1,TRBJ2-5,TGCGCCAGCAGCTTCGATTCCGGAGAGACCCAGTACTTC,CASSFDSGETQYF
NA,NA,TRBV12-3/TRBV12-4,TRBJ2-3,TGTGCCAGCAGTTTTAGCCGCGCCCTATCAGATACGCAGTATTTT,CASSFSRALSDTQYF
TRBD1,NA,TRBV20-1,TRBJ1-1,TGCAGTGCTACCTGGACAGGGGGGAGCACTGAAGCTTTCTTT,CSATWTGGSTEAFF
NA,NA,TRBV28,TRBJ1-1,TGTGCCAGCAGTTCGACCGACCGGGCGGGGACTGAAGCTTTCTTT,CASSSTDRAGTEAFF
NA,NA,TRBV5-5,TRBJ2-7,TGTGCCAGCAGCTTGGAGATGATATTATCCTACGAGCAGTACTTC,CASSLEMILSYEQYF
NA,NA,TRBV28,TRBJ1-4,TGTGCCAGCATTCCACGGGGGACAACTAATGAAAAACTGTTTTTT,CASIPRGTTNEKLFF
NA,NA,TRBV3-1,TRBJ2-5,TGTGCCAGCAGCCAAGATCGGGATACTCAAGAGACCCAGTACTTC,CASSQDRDTQETQYF
TRBD1,NA,TRBV5-1,TRBJ1-2,TGCGCCAGCAGCTTGTCCCAGGGGGCGGCTGGCTACACCTTC,CASSLSQGAAGYTF
NA,NA,TRBV4-1,TRBJ2-3,TGCGCCAGCAGCCAAGATCCTGGGACCCGAAATACGCAGTATTTT,CASSQDPGTRNTQYF
NA,NA,TRBV27,TRBJ1-4,TGTGCCAGCAGTTTCGGACAGAACTCTGAAAAACTGTTTTTT,CASSFGQNSEKLFF
NA,NA,TRBV15,TRBJ2-2,TGTGCCACCAGCAGAGCTGTGAACACCGGGGAGCTGTTTTTT,CATSRAVNTGELFF
NA,NA,TRBV25-1,TRBJ2-1,TGTGTCAGCAGTGCCATCCGGCGGGGAAACAATGAGCAGTTCTTC,CVSSAIRRGNNEQFF
NA,NA,TRBV20-1,TRBJ2-5,TGCAGTGCGGAGAGGACAGTTCAAGAGACCCAGTACTTC,CSAERTVQETQYF
TRBD1,NA,TRBV3-1,TRBJ1-4,TGTGCCAGCAGCCGAAACCCCGGGACAGGGGGTGAAAAACTGTTTTTT,CASSRNPGTGGEKLFF
NA,NA,TRBV27,TRBJ2-3,TGTGCCAGCAGTAAGGCCGGTGCCCTCCCAGATACGCAGTATTTT,CASSKAGALPDTQYF
NA,few,TRBV20-1,TRBJ1-1,TGCAGTGCCCGGTGGGGGGCGAACACTGAAGCTTTCTTT,CSARWGANTEAFF
TRBD1,few,TRBV18,TRBJ1-2,TGTGCCAGCTCACATATAGGACAGGGCCTCCAGGGTGGCTACACCTTC,CASSHIGQGLQGGYTF
NA,NA,TRBV6-5,TRBJ1-1,NA,CASSTSGSLNTEAFF
NA,NA,TRBV29-1,TRBJ2-3,TGCAGCACTCAAGTGTTGAGGGGGGAACCAGATACGCAGTATTTT,CSTQVLRGEPDTQYF
NA,NA,TRBV5-6,TRBJ2-1,TGTGCCAGCAGCTTGGCGCCGGGACATCAATACAATGAGCAGTTCTTC,CASSLAPGHQYNEQFF
NA,NA,TRBV6-1,TRBJ1-5,TGTGCCAGCAGTGAAGAGACTGGAGTCCTAGGAAATCAGCCCCAGCATTTT,CASSEETGVLGNQPQHF
NA,NA,TRBV7-8,TRBJ2-1,TGTGCCAGCAGCTTATGGGGGGTAAATGAGCAGTTCTTC,CASSLWGVNEQFF
NA,few,TRBV14,TRBJ2-5,TGTGCCAGCAGCCCATATCGGTTTGAGACCCAGTACTTC,CASSPYRFETQYF
NA,few,TRBV10-3,TRBJ1-2,TGTGCCATCAGTGGTCGTCCCAGACAGCCTTCCAACTATGGCTACACCTTC,CAISGRPRQPSNYGYTF
NA,few,TRBV29-1,TRBJ2-5,TGCAGCGTTGAACCGAGAAGGGGGGCCGGTAAGACCCAGTACTTC,CSVEPRRGAGKTQYF
TRBD1,few,TRBV12-3/TRBV12-4,TRBJ1-2,TGTGCCAGCAGACCACCGGGACAGGGGAGTCGCTACACCTTC,CASRPPGQGSRYTF